Below, one T cell receptor beta chain is given with its context. These data belong to a study of control samples from healthy donors and cancer patients. The length of the CDR3 is 13 residues. Trimming removed 3 bases from V and 11 bases from J, with 16 bases in between. Assay: immunoSEQ multiplex PCR; the TCRdb copy retains only in-frame clones and omits some. The sample shows tens of thousands of clones, around 92% of them seen only once. The sequence was obtained from a man aged 45 to 65 in good health. The chain couples TRBV12-3 or TRBV12-4 to TRBJ1-1; D gene unclear. What was sequenced was blood. The CDR3 DNA sequence: TGTGCCAGCAGTTTTAGAACTCGGGAATGGGCTTTCTTT. As protein: CASSFRTREWAFF.